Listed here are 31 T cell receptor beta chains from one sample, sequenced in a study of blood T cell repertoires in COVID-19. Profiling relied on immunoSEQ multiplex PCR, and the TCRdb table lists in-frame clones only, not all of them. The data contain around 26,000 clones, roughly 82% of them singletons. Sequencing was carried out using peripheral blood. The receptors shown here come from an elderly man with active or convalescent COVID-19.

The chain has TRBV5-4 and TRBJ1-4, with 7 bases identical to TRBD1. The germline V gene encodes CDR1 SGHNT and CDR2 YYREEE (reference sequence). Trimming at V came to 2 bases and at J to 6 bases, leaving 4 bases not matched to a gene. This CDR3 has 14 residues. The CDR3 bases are TGTGCCAGCAGCTTTCCCGACAGGGATGAAAAACTGTTTTTT. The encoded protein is CASSFPDRDEKLFF.

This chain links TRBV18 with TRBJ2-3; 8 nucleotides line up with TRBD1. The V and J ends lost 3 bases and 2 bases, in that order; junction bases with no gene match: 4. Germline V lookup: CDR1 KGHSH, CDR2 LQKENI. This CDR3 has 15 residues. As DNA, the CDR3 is TGTGCCAGCTCACCCGGACAGGGTAACACAGATACGCAGTATTTT. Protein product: CASSPGQGNTDTQYF. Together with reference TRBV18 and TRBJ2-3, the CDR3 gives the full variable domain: NAGVMQNPRHLVRRRGQEARLRCSPMKGHSHVYWYRQLPEEGLKFMVYLQKENIIDESGMPKERFSAEFPKEGPSILRIQQVVRGDSAAYFCASSPGQGNTDTQYFGPGTRLTVL.

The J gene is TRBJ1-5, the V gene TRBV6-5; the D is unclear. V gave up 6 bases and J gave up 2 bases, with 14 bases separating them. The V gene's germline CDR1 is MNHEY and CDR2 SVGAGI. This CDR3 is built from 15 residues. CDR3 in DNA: TGTGCCAGCAGGGTACAGCCCCAGGGCAATCAGCCCCAGCATTTT. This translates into CASRVQPQGNQPQHF.

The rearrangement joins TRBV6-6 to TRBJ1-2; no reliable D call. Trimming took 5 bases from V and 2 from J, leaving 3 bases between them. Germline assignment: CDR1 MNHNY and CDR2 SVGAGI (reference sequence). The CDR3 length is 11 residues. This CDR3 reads CASSLNYGYTF. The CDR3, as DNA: TGTGCCAGCAGTCTAAACTATGGCTACACCTTC.

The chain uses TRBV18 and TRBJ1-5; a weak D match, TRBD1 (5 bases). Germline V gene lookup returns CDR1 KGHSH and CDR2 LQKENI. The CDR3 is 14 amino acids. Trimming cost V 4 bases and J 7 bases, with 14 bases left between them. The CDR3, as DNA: TGTGCCAGCTCACGGGGGGAGGCGGCCCAGCCCCAGCATTTT. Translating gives CASSRGEAAQPQHF.

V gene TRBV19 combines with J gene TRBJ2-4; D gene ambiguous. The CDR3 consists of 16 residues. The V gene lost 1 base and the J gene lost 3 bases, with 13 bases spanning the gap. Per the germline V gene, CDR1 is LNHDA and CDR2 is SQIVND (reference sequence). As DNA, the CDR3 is TGTGCCAGTAGTATAGTCCCGGTCTCGTACAAAAACATTCAGTACTTC. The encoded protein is CASSIVPVSYKNIQYF.

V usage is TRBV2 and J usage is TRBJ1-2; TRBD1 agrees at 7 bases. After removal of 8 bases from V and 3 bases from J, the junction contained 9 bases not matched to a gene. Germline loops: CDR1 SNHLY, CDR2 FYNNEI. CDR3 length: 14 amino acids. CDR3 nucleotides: TGTGCCAGCTCTAGACAGGGCAAGCACTATGGCTACACCTTC. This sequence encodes CASSRQGKHYGYTF. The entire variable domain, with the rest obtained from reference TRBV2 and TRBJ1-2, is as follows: EPEVTQTPSHQVTQMGQEVILRCVPISNHLYFYWYRQILGQKVEFLVSFYNNEISEKSEIFDDQFSVERPDGSNFTLKIRSTKLEDSAMYFCASSRQGKHYGYTFGSGTRLTVV.

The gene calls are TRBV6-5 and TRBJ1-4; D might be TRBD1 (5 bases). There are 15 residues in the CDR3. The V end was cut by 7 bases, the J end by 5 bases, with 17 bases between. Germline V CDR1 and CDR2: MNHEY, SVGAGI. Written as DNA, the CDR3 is TGTGCCAGCACGCGGGAACAGGCCCGGAATGAAAAACTGTTTTTT. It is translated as CASTREQARNEKLFF.

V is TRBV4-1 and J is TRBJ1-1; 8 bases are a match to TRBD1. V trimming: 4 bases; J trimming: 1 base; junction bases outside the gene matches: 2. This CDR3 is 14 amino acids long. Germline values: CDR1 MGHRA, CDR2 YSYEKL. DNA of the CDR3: TGCGCCAGCAGCCCGGGGACAGGGAACACTGAAGCTTTCTTT. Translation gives CASSPGTGNTEAFF.

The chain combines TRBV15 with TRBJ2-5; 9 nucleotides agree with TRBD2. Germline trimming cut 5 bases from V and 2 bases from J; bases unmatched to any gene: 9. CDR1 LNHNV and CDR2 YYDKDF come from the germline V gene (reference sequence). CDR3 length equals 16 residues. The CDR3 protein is CATSGGAGGPQETQYF. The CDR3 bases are TGTGCCACCAGCGGAGGAGCGGGGGGCCCGCAAGAGACCCAGTACTTC.

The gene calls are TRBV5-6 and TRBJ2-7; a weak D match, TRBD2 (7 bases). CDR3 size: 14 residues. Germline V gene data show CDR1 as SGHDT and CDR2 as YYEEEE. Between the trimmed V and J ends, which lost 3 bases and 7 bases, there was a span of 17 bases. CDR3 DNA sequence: TGTGCCAGCAGCTGGGGGGGGGCACCGGGAGAGCAGTACTTC. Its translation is CASSWGGAPGEQYF.

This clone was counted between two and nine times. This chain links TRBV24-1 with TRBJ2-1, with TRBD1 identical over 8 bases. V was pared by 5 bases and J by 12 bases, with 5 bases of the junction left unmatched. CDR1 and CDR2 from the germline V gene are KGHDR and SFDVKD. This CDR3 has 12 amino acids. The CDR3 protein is CATSGAGGVQFF. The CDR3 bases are TGTGCCACCAGTGGGGCAGGGGGCGTGCAGTTCTTC.

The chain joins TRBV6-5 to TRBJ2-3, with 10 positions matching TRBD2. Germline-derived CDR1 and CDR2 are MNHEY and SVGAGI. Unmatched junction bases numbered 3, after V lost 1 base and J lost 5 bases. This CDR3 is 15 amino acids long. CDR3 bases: TGTGCCAGCAGTTACTTCAGCGGGAGGGAAGATACGCAGTATTTT. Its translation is CASSYFSGREDTQYF.

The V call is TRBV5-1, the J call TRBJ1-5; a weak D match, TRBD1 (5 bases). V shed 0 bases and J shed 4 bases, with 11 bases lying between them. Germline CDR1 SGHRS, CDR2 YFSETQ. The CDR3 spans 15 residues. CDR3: CASSLGTSTNQPQHF. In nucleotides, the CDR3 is TGCGCCAGCAGCTTGGGGACAAGCACAAATCAGCCCCAGCATTTT.

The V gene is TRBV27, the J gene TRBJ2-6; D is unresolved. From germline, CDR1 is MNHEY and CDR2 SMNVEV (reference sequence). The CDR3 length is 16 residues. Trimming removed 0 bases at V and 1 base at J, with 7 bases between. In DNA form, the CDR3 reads TGTGCCAGCAGTTTATCCCCGTTGTCTGGGGCCAACGTCCTGACTTTC. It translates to CASSLSPLSGANVLTF. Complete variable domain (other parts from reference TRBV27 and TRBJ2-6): EAQVTQNPRYLITVTGKKLTVTCSQNMNHEYMSWYRQDPGLGLRQIYYSMNVEVTDKGDVPEGYKVSRKEKRNFPLILESPSPNQTSLYFCASSLSPLSGANVLTFGAGSRLTVL.

For the CDR3, the DNA is TGTGCCAGTAGGGACCGGGACAGAGACTATGGCTACACCTTC. As protein: CASRDRDRDYGYTF. The rearrangement joins TRBV19 to TRBJ1-2; TRBD1 matches at 7 bases. There are 14 residues in the CDR3. J lost 3 bases, V lost 6 bases, and 7 bases had no gene match. Germline V gene lookup returns CDR1 LNHDA and CDR2 SQIVND (reference sequence).

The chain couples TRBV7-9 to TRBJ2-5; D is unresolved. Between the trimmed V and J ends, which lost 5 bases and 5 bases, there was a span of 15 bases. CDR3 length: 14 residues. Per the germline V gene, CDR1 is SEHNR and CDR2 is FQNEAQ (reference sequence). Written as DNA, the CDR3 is TGTGCCAGCAGCCGGCTAACGGGTTTTGAGACCCAGTACTTC. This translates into CASSRLTGFETQYF. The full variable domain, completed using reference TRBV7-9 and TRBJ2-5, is DTGVSQNPRHKITKRGQNVTFRCDPISEHNRLYWYRQTLGQGPEFLTYFQNEAQLEKSRLLSDRFSAERPKGSFSTLEIQRTEQGDSAMYLCASSRLTGFETQYFGPGTRLLVL.

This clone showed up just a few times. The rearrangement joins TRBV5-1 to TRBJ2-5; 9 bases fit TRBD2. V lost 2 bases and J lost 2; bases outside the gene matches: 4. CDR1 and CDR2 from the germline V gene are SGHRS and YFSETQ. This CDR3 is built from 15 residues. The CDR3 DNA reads TGCGCCAGCAGCTTAGCGGGGGGAGTGCAAGAGACCCAGTACTTC. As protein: CASSLAGGVQETQYF.

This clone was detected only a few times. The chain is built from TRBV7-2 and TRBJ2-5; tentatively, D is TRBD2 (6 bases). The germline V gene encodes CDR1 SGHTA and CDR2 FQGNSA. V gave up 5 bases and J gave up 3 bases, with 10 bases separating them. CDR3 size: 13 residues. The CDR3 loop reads CASSRGAEETQYF. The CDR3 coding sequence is TGTGCCAGCAGCCGCGGGGCTGAAGAGACCCAGTACTTC.

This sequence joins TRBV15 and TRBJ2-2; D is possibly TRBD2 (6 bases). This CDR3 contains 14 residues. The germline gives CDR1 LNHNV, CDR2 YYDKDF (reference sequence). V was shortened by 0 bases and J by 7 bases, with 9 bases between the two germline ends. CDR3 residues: CATSREEGLGELFF. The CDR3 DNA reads TGTGCCACCAGCAGAGAGGAGGGCCTCGGGGAGCTGTTTTTT.

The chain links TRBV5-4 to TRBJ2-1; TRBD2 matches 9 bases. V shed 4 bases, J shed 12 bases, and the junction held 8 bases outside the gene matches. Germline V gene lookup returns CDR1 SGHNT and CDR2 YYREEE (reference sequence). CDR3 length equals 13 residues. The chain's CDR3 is CASSPDSGGRQFF. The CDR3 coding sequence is TGTGCCAGCAGCCCCGACAGCGGGGGGAGGCAGTTCTTC.

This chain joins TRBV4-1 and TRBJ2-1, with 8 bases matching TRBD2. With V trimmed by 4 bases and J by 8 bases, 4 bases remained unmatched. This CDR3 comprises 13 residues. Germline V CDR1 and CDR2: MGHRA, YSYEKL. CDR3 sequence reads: CASSPGLAYEQFF. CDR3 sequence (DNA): TGCGCCAGCAGCCCCGGACTAGCCTATGAGCAGTTCTTC.

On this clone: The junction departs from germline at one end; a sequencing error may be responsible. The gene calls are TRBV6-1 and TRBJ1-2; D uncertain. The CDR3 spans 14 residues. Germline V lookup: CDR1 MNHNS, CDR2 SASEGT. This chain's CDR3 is CASSEAGRLAPRFF. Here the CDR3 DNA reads TGTGCCAGCAGTGAAGCGGGCAGGTTGGCCCCTCGTTTCTTC.

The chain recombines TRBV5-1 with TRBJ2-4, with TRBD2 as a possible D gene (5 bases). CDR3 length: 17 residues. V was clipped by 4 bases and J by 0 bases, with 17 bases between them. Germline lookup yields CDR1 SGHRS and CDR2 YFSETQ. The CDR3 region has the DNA TGCGCCAGCAGCCCCGGCTGGCTAGCAGTAGCCAAAAACATTCAGTACTTC. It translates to CASSPGWLAVAKNIQYF. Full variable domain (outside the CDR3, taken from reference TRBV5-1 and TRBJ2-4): KAGVTQTPRYLIKTRGQQVTLSCSPISGHRSVSWYQQTPGQGLQFLFEYFSETQRNKGNFPGRFSGRQFSNSRSEMNVSTLELGDSALYLCASSPGWLAVAKNIQYFGAGTRLSVL.

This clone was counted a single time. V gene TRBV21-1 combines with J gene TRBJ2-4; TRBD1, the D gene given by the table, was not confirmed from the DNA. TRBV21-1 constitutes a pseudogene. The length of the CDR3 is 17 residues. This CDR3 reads CASSKPTGYHDKNIQYF. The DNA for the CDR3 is TGTGCCAGCAGCAAACCGACAGGGTATCACGACAAAAACATTCAGTACTTC.

As DNA, the CDR3 is TGTGCCAGCAGCCCCGTGGGGCAGACGAACTATGGCTACACCTTC. Protein: CASSPVGQTNYGYTF. The rearrangement uses TRBV5-5 and TRBJ1-2; a possible D gene is TRBD1 (5 bases). The germline CDR1 and CDR2 sequences are SGHKS and YYEKEE (reference sequence). V lost 4 bases, J lost 2 bases, and 15 bases lay in between. CDR3 length equals 15 residues.

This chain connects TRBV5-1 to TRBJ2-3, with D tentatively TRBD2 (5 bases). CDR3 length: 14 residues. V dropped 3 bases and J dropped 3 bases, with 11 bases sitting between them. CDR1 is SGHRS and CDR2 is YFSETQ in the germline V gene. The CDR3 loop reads CASSSDWRTDTQYF. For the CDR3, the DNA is TGCGCCAGCAGCTCGGACTGGCGGACAGATACGCAGTATTTT.

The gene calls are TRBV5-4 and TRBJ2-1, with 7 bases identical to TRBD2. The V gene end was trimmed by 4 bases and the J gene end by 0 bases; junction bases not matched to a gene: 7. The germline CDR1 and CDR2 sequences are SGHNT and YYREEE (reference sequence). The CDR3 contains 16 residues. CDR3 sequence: CASSLRAGSSYNEQFF. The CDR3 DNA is TGTGCCAGCAGCCTTCGAGCGGGGAGCTCCTACAATGAGCAGTTCTTC.

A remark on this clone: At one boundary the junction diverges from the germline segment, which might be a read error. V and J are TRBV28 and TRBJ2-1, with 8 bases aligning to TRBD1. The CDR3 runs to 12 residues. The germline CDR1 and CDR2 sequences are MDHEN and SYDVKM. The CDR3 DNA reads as TGTGCCAGCAGTTTACAGGACAGGGAACAAGTCTTC. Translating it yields CASSLQDREQVF. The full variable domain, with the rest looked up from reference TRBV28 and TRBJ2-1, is DVKVTQSSRYLVKRTGEKVFLECVQDMDHENMFWYRQDPGLGLRLIYFSYDVKMKEKGDIPEGYSVSREKKERFSLILESASTNQTSMYLCASSLQDREQVFGPGTRLTVL.

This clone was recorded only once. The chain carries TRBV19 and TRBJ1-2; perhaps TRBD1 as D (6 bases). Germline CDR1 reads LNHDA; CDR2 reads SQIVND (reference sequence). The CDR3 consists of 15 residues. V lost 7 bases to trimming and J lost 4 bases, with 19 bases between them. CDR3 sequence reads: CASTVSRGSIYGYTF. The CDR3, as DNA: TGTGCCAGTACAGTGAGCAGGGGCTCTATCTATGGCTACACCTTC. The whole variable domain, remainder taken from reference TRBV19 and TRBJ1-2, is DGGITQSPKYLFRKEGQNVTLSCEQNLNHDAMYWYRQDPGQGLRLIYYSQIVNDFQKGDIAEGYSVSREKKESFPLTVTSAQKNPTAFYLCASTVSRGSIYGYTFGSGTRLTVV.

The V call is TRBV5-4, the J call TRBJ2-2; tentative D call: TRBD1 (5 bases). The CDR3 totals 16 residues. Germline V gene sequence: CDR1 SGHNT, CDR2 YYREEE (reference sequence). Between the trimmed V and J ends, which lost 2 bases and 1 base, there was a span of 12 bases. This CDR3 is CASSFNARVNTGELFF. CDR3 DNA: TGTGCCAGCAGCTTCAACGCCAGGGTGAACACCGGGGAGCTGTTTTTT. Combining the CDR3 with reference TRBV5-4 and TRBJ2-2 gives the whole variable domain ETGVTQSPTHLIKTRGQQVTLRCSSQSGHNTVSWYQQALGQGPQFIFQYYREEENGRGNFPPRFSGLQFPNYSSELNVNALELDDSALYLCASSFNARVNTGELFFGEGSRLTVL.